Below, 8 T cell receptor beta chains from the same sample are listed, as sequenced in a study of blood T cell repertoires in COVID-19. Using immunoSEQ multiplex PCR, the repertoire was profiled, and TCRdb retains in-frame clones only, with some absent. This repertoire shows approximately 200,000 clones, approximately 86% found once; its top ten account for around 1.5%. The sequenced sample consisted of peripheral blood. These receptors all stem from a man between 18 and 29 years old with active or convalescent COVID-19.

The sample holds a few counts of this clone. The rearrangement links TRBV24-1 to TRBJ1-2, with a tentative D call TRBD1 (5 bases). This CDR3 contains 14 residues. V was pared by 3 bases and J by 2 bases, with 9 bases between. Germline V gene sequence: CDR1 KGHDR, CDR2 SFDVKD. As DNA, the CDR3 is TGTGCCACCAGTGATCTTTACAGGAACTATGGCTACACCTTC. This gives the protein CATSDLYRNYGYTF.

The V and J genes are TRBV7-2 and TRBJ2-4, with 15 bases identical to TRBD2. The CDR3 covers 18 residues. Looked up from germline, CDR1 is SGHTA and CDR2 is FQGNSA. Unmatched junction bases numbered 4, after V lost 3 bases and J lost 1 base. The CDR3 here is CASSFGLAGGPAKNIQYF. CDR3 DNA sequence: TGTGCCAGCAGCTTTGGACTAGCGGGAGGGCCTGCCAAAAACATTCAGTACTTC.

CDR3 sequence reads: CASSRLAGLGVDTQYF. The CDR3 DNA reads TGCGCCAGCAGCCGACTAGCGGGATTAGGTGTCGATACGCAGTATTTT. V usage is TRBV5-1 and J usage is TRBJ2-3, with 11 bases fitting TRBD2. The CDR3 contains 16 residues. CDR1 SGHRS and CDR2 YFSETQ come from the germline V gene. The V and J ends lost 4 bases and 6 bases, in that order; junction bases with no gene match: 10.

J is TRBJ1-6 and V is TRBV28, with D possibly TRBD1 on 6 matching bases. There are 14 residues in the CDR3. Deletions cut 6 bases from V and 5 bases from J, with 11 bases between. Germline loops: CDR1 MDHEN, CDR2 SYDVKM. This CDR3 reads CASRSTGHNSPLHF. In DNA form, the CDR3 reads TGTGCCAGCAGAAGCACAGGGCATAATTCACCCCTCCACTTT.

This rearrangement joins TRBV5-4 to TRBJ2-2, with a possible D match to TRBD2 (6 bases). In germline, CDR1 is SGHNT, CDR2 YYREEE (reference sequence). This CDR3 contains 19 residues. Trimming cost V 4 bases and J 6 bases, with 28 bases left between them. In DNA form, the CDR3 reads TGTGCCAGCAGCCCCTTTGTCGGAGGGCAGGGCGTATATTCCGGGGAGCTGTTTTTT. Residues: CASSPFVGGQGVYSGELFF.

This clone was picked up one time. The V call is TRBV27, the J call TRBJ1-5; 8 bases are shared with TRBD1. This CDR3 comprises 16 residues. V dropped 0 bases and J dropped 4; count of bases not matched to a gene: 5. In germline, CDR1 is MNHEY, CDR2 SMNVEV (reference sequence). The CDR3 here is CASSLSVQGANQPQHF. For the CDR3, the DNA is TGTGCCAGCAGTTTATCGGTTCAGGGGGCGAATCAGCCCCAGCATTTT.

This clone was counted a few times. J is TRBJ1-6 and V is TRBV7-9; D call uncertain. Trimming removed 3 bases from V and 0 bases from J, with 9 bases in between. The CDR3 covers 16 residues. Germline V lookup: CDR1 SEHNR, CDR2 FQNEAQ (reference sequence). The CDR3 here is CASSFDWSSYNSPLHF. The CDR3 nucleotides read TGTGCCAGCAGCTTTGACTGGAGCTCCTATAATTCACCCCTCCACTTT.

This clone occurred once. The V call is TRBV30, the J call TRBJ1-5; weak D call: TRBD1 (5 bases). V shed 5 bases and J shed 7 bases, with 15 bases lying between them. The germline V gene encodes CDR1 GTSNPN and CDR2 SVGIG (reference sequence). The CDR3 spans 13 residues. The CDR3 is CAWGLAGLQPQHF. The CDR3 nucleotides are TGTGCCTGGGGATTGGCAGGGTTACAGCCCCAGCATTTT.